This TCR beta chain is from a study of glioma-infiltrating T cells. The table lists this clonotype with many counts. Its antigen is undetermined. Germline-derived CDR1 and CDR2 are KGHSH and LQKENI. CDR3 length: 15 amino acids. Trimming stripped 3 bases from V and 3 bases from J, with 12 bases between. TCR alpha and beta CDR3 regions were amplified from RNA using iRepertoire nested multiplex PCR. Tissue mRNA or PBMC total RNA, about 85-400 ng, went into one-step reverse transcription and amplification. TCRdb ran MiXCR on the multiplex PCR reads and lists one entry per CDR3 protein. The sample lists about 110,000 distinct CDR3 sequences, less than 30% occurring once. Study-wide points: Gliomas, especially low-grade, showed above-expected tissue-blood divergence; non-neoplastic patients showed below. Only very few CDR3 sequences appeared in both tissue and blood.

The gene calls are TRBV18 and TRBJ1-5; D remains ambiguous. The TCR sequence derives from a human donor with low-grade glioma or glioblastoma, undergoing nonglioma brain surgery, or in good health (not recorded which). Sequenced material: glioma tissue, nonneoplastic brain tissue, or PBMCs (not recorded which). The CDR3 here is CASSPQREDNQPQHF. The CDR3, as DNA: TGTGCCAGCTCACCTCAAAGAGAGGACAATCAGCCCCAGCATTTT.